This T cell receptor (beta chain) emerged from a study of T cell responses to AZD1222 COVID-19 vaccine. Study context: Both about-4-week and about-12-week second-dose recipients were combined. Study observations and caveats: The number of AZD1222 recipients seropositive at baseline was only five or six. The donor group comprised mostly white British people and more females; the analysis possibly underestimated clonal diversity.

The assay was immunoSEQ multiplex PCR, and TCRdb's table has in-frame clones only and misses some. The sample shows around 100,000 clones, more than 85% of them seen only once. This CDR3 is 18 amino acids long. CDR1 and CDR2 from the germline V gene are LGHNT and FRNRAP. The V end was cut by 1 base, the J end by 0 bases, with 17 bases between. Remarks on this clone: Antigen unknown.

The origin of this receptor is an adult in good health. The specimen comprised peripheral blood, sampled on day 0 of AZD1222 vaccination. The chain is built from TRBV12-5 and TRBJ2-3; D is unresolved. The DNA for the CDR3 is TGTGCTAGTGGTTTGGGCCCCAAAGATACTTCTAGCACAGATACGCAGTATTTT. It encodes CASGLGPKDTSSTDTQYF.